The subject of this entry is one T cell receptor (beta chain). The antigen is undetermined. These data originate in a study of cytomegalovirus exposure and HLA in healthy donors. PCR primers comprised 60 Vbeta and 13 Jbeta primers. Profiling relied on immunoSEQ multiplex PCR, and the TCRdb table lists in-frame clones only, not all of them. The sample contains approximately 93,000 clones, approximately 72% of which appear only once. Study-wide points: A later analysis linked a missense DCLRE1C variant to TCR beta V- and J-gene trimming. Presence/absence analyses assumed roughly uniform sequencing depth across donors.

Germline assignment: CDR1 MGHRA and CDR2 YSYEKL. V was clipped by 1 base and J by 4 bases, with 17 bases between them. CDR3 length: 17 residues. The chain links TRBV4-1 to TRBJ2-4; D perhaps matches TRBD2 (7 bases). The sequencing sample was made of PBMCs. This clonotype was sampled from a woman in her forties in good health and CMV-seronegative. For the CDR3, the DNA is TGCGCCAGCAGCCAAGTAGTGCCGGGGGGCTCAAAAAACATTCAGTACTTC. Amino acid sequence: CASSQVVPGGSKNIQYF.